Reported below is one TCR beta chain. The data originate from a study of blood T cell repertoires in COVID-19. Study-level information: Collection of acute and convalescent COVID-19 samples took place in the United States, Italy and Spain.

Seattle enrolled patients during active infection and tracked them longitudinally. Germline values: CDR1 SGHRS, CDR2 YFSETQ. This CDR3 is built from 17 residues. V was pared by 4 bases and J by 1 base, with 15 bases between. The method was immunoSEQ multiplex PCR; TCRdb's version includes in-frame clones alone and lacks a portion of them. The sample has under 300,000 clones; 86% are singletons. The chain couples TRBV5-1 to TRBJ2-6; D uncertain. The sample comprised peripheral blood. The sequence came from a young woman with COVID-19, enrolled during active disease. The CDR3 loop is CASSTATSSSGANVLTF. DNA for the CDR3: TGCGCCAGCAGCACAGCCACAAGTTCGTCTGGGGCCAACGTCCTGACTTTC.